The entry below describes one T cell receptor (beta chain). Which antigen it targets is not known. Within one base of it there is no much larger clone, and no base qualities were kept. V was cut back by 3 bases and J by 2 bases, leaving a gap of 7 bases between them. CDR1 and CDR2, per the germline V gene, are SGHTA and FQGNSA. Inclusive of the bounding cysteine and phenylalanine, the CDR3 is 13 residues long. Only the CDR3 DNA stays, 39 bases, in frame from base 1. This record comes from a study of cytomegalovirus exposure and HLA in healthy donors (dated by TCRdb to 2016 to 2017). As for the study more broadly: An earlier analysis of roughly 610 of the donors reported 250 to 350 Gb of sequence data and approximately 120 million unique TCR beta sequences obtained from around 170 million T cells. Of the 300 to 400 genotyped donors, 81% fell in the genetic ancestry cluster associated with self-reported Caucasian donors. The study used immunosequencing to profile the T cell repertoires of hundreds of subjects and linked those repertoires to cytomegalovirus serostatus. Every discovery cohort repertoire had been produced on one sequencing platform. The aim of the study was to test whether cataloging public T cell receptors could identify signatures of past pathogen exposure. In addition to the first cohort of around 670 subjects, a separate validation cohort of 130 or so different subjects was used. An early release covering roughly 600 HLA-typed donors comprised roughly 300 gigabases of sequencing data and 85 million or so unique TCR sequences. Both class I and class II loci were covered by HLA typing, at four-digit resolution. The number of typed donors differed by locus: about 620-640 for A, B, C, DRB1 and DQB1; approximately 540 for DQA1; approximately 600 for DPA1; and 450 to 480 for DPB1. Across some 400 genotyped donors of the cohort, an average of about 250,000 unique TCR beta nucleotide sequences per donor were sequenced, and roughly 20% of those sequences were non-productive. To decide whether each TCR beta V gene segment behaved as functional or pseudogenic, an earlier analysis of some 540 of the donors relied on high-throughput TCR beta sequencing. Donor age, sex, ethnicity and CMV serostatus were compiled together with the repertoire data. The later analysis used no new phenotypic data to find candidate immune exposures, relying instead on TCR beta sequences and their occurrence across donors. To study patterns of TCR occurrence, a later analysis re-analyzed previously published TCR beta repertoires from several hundred donors and added high-resolution HLA genotyping. A later genetic analysis took genome-wide SNP genotypes for about three fifths of the roughly 670 donors and used that subset as a discovery cohort. To predict cytomegalovirus infection status, the study brought together high-throughput TCR immunosequencing, statistical association of individual TCRs with disease status, and machine learning. Four or five DR-DQ haplotypes were handled as single units for association and clustering because linkage in the cohort was strong.

In total, 500 to 700 healthy bone marrow donors made up the cohort. At the time of sampling, all cohort members were nominally healthy, though unrecorded immune exposures were likely present. The donor tested CMV seropositive, placing the donor among the 289 seropositive members of the cohort. A peripheral blood sample was collected from each donor, and TCR beta sequencing was performed on peripheral blood mononuclear cells. The Qiagen DNeasy Blood Extraction Kit was used to extract genomic DNA from the blood cell samples. General findings and caveats noted by the study authors: A later genetic analysis reported fewer N-insertions in productive TCRs among donors in an Asian-associated ancestry cluster than the roughly 700-donor mean. Sequencing depth was assumed to be roughly uniform across donors in the presence/absence analyses, though that assumption may not hold. A later analysis found that most CMV-associated TCR beta chains appeared HLA-restricted, with HLA associations seemingly driven largely by CMV exposure. V-gene and J-gene trimming of TCR beta chains was associated with a missense DCLRE1C variant in a later genetic analysis, and the association was replicated in an independent cohort. The 87-base-pair reads could not distinguish some IMGT-functional V segments, including TRBV6-2 and TRBV6-3, so those segments were excluded. When HLA alleles, especially DR and DQ, strongly co-occurred, TCR associations were difficult to assign to individual alleles. Because some donors lacked HLA typing at each locus, the association tests relied only on the typed subset. A total of 150 to 200 TCR beta chains were listed by the study as associated with cytomegalovirus. The authors suggested that the approach could potentially be extended to other disease states and immunological phenotypes. In a later analysis, some 17,000 TCR beta sequences were associated with specific HLA alleles at a false discovery rate of 0.05. Because counts were too low, roughly 17 rarely observed V segments, including chromosome 9 orphons, were left out of the earlier analysis of about 620 of the donors. This cohort had only TCR beta chains sequenced, and the lack of alpha or paired-chain data limited which features could be detected. A further reported finding was that TCR beta sequences accurately predicted the HLA-A and HLA-B alleles for most subjects in the first cohort. In vitro tests confirmed that a few of the cytomegalovirus-associated TCR beta chains recognize cytomegalovirus antigens. Most TCR sequences were seen in very few donors, while some public TCRs were found in many individuals. Correlated functional status among segregating V segments might be attributable to linkage disequilibrium, but an unknown experimental factor could not be ruled out. The classifier was reported to diagnose cytomegalovirus status with high specificity and sensitivity in both the original and validation cohorts. According to a later analysis, parvovirus B19, influenza, CMV and Epstein-Barr virus appeared linked to several top co-occurrence clusters. In a later analysis, TCR association rates were found to vary across HLA loci, with the most associated TCRs seen for DRB1 alleles and the fewest for HLA-C alleles. Broadly in line with IMGT annotations, most TCR beta V segments showed up in productive rearrangements about 87% or about 30% of the time in an earlier analysis of around 600 of the donors. A cluster of highly shared sequence variants was judged likely to represent a technical artifact of the sequencing pipeline. CMV serostatus was the only immune exposure information available for the cohort. In a later analysis, HLA-associated TCR beta chains showed more clonal expansion and lower generation probabilities than non-associated chains that were equally common.

The library was generated by the immunoSEQ multiplex PCR assay. For the multiplex PCR, a mixture combining 60 forward primers for TCR Vbeta segments and 13 reverse primers for TCR Jbeta segments was used. A multiplex PCR assay on genomic DNA amplified the CDR3 region of rearranged TCR beta genes. Amplified TCR beta libraries were sequenced as 87-base-pair reads on the Illumina HiSeq System. In the authors' own workflow: A later analysis counted tens of millions of unique TCR beta chains across the roughly 700 repertoires, and around 9.9 million of these chains were shared by at least two donors. A nearest-neighbor algorithm error-corrected the raw reads and collapsed the reads into unique sequences, merging closely related sequences to remove PCR and sequencing errors. CDR3 sequences were aligned to IMGT reference sequences to assign V, D and J gene segments. For a sequence to be retained, a match of at least six nucleotides was required to both a V gene segment and a J gene segment. A rearrangement counted as productive if the CDR3 had no stop codons and remained in frame with V and J, and every other rearrangement counted as non-productive. CDR3 was defined by IMGT convention, running from the second conserved V-encoded cysteine to the conserved J-encoded phenylalanine. The earlier analysis of 500 to 750 of the donors excluded any sequence lacking an unambiguous match to a single V gene segment. An earlier analysis of a few hundred of the donors classified V segments as functional when productive rearrangements were above 56.7% and as segregating when the standard deviation between donors was above 5%. A statistical classification framework was developed to diagnose cytomegalovirus status using the catalog of TCR beta chain sequences. V and J gene assignment, in a later analysis, came from comparing TCR nucleotide sequences with IMGT/GENE-DB human TR gene sequences. Using the TCRdist pipeline, a later analysis assigned CDR3 sequences along with most-parsimonious VDJ recombination scenarios. In a later analysis, each TCR beta chain was defined by its CDR3 amino acid sequence together with its V-gene family, and reads lacking a unique V-gene family were excluded. In a later analysis, some 600 highly shared, low-generation-probability nucleotide sequences were removed to address suspected cross-contamination and a sequencing artifact. A later analysis calculated a clonal expansion index for each public chain from normalized within-repertoire ranks of inferred template counts. In a later analysis, generation probabilities were computed with a VDJ recombination model fitted to out-of-frame rearrangements, and the resulting probabilities were checked against IGoR. Hypergeometric tests were used in a later analysis to score TCR-TCR, TCR-HLA and TCR-CMV co-occurrence, with a repertoire-size bias correction applied to the TCR pairs. In a later analysis, false discovery rates were estimated by permuting HLA or CMV assignments 20 times. In a later analysis, co-occurring TCRs were grouped using DBSCAN, and TCRdist sequence similarity was added for clustering within HLA-allele-positive subsets. Repertoires with fewer than 30,000 or more than 120,000 public chains, plus five repertoires with anomalous nucleotide sharing, were excluded from co-occurrence clustering. In its TCRdb copy, this immuneACCESS table keeps in-frame sequences only and misses some clones. Where compared with another copy, unresolved V genes explain less than half of these, and the others have no known cause. V and J calls and clone size are as listed in that table; D and trimming were resolved from the DNA. Within this sample are over 90,000 clones, with about 74% of them counted one time only. The ten largest clones capture roughly 9.1% of the sample.

The clonotype originates from a male donor in good health and CMV-seropositive. This chain is built from TRBV7-2 and TRBJ2-5; perhaps TRBD1 is the D gene, with 5 bases matching. Sequencing used PBMCs. DNA sequence: TGTGCCAGCAGCTTCGACAGACAAGAGACCCAGTACTTC. It encodes CASSFDRQETQYF.